The clone carrying this T cell receptor beta chain was seen ten or more times. Antigen specificity is unknown. RNA transcripts were the template for amplifying TCR beta CDR3 regions. An initial round of RT-PCR targeting the TCR CDR3 relied on the HTBI primer set. TCRdb redid the calling of the multiplex PCR reads with MiXCR, one entry per CDR3 protein. The sample includes 600,000 or so distinct CDR3 sequences, approximately 15% of them seen just once. The record originates from a study of T cells in Graves' hyperthyroidism and ophthalmopathy. On the study more broadly: The blood sample was taken at first diagnosis, before treatment began. Study results and limitations: The model anticipated ophthalmopathy a median about 7.1 months pre-onset. A 13 V-J signature model discriminated ophthalmopathy versus stable hyperthyroidism.

Pregnant or lactating patients were excluded, as were those with uncontrolled infection or other autoimmune disease. Germline CDR1 and CDR2: SGHVS and FQNEAQ. This CDR3 is built from 15 residues. V trimming: 1 base; J trimming: 7 bases; junction bases outside the gene matches: 8. The chain joins TRBV7-8 to TRBJ1-2; 8 nucleotides match TRBD1. Sequencing was done on a sample of blood. The clonotype comes from a woman aged 18-29 years with Graves' ophthalmopathy. CDR3 coding DNA: TGTGCCAGCAGCTTAGAGGACAGGGCAAATAGTGGCTACACCTTC. Translating gives CASSLEDRANSGYTF.